Sequencing of this T cell receptor beta chain was carried out in a study of T cells after posttransplantation cyclophosphamide. This clone has only a few counts. TCRdb's copy holds only in-frame clones and misses some; the assay was immunoSEQ multiplex PCR. The repertoire consists of roughly 34,000 clones, none detected only once. In germline, CDR1 is SGHRS, CDR2 YFSETQ. The CDR3 consists of 15 residues. The V gene end was trimmed by 4 bases and the J gene end by 4 bases; junction bases not matched to a gene: 7. This clonotype was sampled from a woman under 40 in good health and a related stem cell transplant donor. V and J are TRBV5-1 and TRBJ2-2, with TRBD2 matching over 7 bases. The sequenced sample consisted of PBMCs. The CDR3 spells CASSLDGGVTGELFF. The CDR3 bases are TGCGCCAGCAGCCTGGATGGGGGGGTCACCGGGGAGCTGTTTTTT.